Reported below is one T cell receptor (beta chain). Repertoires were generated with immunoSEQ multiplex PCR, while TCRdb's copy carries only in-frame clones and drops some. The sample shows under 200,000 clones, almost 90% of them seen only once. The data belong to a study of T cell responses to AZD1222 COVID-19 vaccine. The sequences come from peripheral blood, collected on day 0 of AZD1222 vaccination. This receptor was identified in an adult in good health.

The CDR3 is CASSPTVGNQPQHF. CDR3 DNA: TGCGCCAGCAGCCCGACAGTCGGCAATCAGCCCCAGCATTTT. V gene TRBV5-1 combines with J gene TRBJ1-5; possible D gene TRBD1, 5 bases. The CDR3 is made up of 14 amino acids. Germline lookup yields CDR1 SGHRS and CDR2 YFSETQ. V was shortened by 4 bases and J by 2 bases, with 10 bases between the two germline ends. The variable domain in full, completed from reference TRBV5-1 and TRBJ1-5, reads KAGVTQTPRYLIKTRGQQVTLSCSPISGHRSVSWYQQTPGQGLQFLFEYFSETQRNKGNFPGRFSGRQFSNSRSEMNVSTLELGDSALYLCASSPTVGNQPQHFGDGTRLSIL.